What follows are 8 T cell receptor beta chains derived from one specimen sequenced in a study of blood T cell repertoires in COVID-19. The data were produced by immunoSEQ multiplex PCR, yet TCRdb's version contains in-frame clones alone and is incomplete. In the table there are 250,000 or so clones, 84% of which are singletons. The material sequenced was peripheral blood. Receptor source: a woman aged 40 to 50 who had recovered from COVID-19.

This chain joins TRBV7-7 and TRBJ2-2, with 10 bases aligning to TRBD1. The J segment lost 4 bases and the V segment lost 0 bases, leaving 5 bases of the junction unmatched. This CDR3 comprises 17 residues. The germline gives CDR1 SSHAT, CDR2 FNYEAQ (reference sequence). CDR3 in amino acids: CASSLALTGGGTGELFF. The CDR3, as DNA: TGTGCCAGCAGCTTAGCTTTGACAGGGGGCGGCACCGGGGAGCTGTTTTTT. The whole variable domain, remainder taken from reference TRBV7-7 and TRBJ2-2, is GAGVSQSPRYKVTKRGQDVTLRCDPISSHATLYWYQQALGQGPEFLTYFNYEAQPDKSGLPSDRFSAERPEGSISTLTIQRTEQRDSAMYRCASSLALTGGGTGELFFGEGSRLTVL.

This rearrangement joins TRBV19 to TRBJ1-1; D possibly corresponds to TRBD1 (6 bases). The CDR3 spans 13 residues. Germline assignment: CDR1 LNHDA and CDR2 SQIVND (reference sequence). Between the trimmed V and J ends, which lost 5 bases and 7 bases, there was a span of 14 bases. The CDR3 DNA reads TGTGCCAGTAGTTTCACAGGGTGGGGTGAAGCTTTCTTT. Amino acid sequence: CASSFTGWGEAFF.

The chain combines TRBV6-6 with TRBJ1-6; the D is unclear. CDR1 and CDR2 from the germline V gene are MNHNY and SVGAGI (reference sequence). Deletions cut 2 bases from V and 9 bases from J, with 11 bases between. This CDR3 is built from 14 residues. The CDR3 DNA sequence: TGTGCCAGCAGTTACCCTCCCCCGGGTTCACCCCTCCACTTT. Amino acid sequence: CASSYPPPGSPLHF.

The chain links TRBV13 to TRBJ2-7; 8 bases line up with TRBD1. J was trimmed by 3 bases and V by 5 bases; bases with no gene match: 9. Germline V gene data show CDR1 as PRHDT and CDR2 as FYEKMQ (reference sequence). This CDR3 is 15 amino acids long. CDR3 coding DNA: TGTGCCAGCAGCCTCGGGACAGGACCGATCTACGAGCAGTACTTC. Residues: CASSLGTGPIYEQYF.

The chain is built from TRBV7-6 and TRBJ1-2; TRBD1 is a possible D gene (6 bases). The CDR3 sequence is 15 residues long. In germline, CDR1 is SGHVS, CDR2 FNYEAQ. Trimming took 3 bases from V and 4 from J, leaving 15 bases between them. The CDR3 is CASSFPIGQSYGYTF. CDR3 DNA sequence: TGTGCCAGCAGCTTCCCAATAGGACAGAGCTATGGCTACACCTTC. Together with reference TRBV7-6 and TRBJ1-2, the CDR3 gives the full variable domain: GAGVSQSPRYKVTKRGQDVALRCDPISGHVSLYWYRQALGQGPEFLTYFNYEAQQDKSGLPNDRFSAERPEGSISTLTIQRTEQRDSAMYRCASSFPIGQSYGYTFGSGTRLTVV.

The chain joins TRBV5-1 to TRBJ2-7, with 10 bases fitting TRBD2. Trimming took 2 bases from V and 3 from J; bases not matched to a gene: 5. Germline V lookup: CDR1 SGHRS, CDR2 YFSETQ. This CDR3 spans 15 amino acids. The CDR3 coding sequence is TGCGCCAGCAGCTTCAGCGGGGGGGCCTACTACGAGCAGTACTTC. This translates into CASSFSGGAYYEQYF.

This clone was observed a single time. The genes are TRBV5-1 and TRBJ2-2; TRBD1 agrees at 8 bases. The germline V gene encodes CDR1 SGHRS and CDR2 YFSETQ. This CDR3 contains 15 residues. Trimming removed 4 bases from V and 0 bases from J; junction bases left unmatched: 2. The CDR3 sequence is CASSRDRTNTGELFF. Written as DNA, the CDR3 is TGCGCCAGCAGCAGGGACAGGACGAACACCGGGGAGCTGTTTTTT.

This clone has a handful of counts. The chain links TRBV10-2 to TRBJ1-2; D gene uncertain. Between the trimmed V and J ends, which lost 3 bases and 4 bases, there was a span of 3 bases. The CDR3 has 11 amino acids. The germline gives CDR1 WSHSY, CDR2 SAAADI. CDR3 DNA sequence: TGCGCCAGCAGTGACAGCTATGGCTACACCTTC. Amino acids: CASSDSYGYTF.